The sequence of this T cell receptor beta chain was determined in a study of blood T cell repertoires in COVID-19. As for the study in general: Researchers got acute and convalescent COVID-19 samples from the United States, Italy and Spain. Sources were T cells, B-cell-depleted T cells, or PBMCs; the material itself was cDNA or gDNA.

This CDR3 is 14 amino acids long. CDR1 SQVTM and CDR2 ANQGSEA come from the germline V gene. V gave up 4 bases and J gave up 2 bases; unmatched junction bases: 6. Data came from immunoSEQ multiplex PCR; TCRdb stores just in-frame clones and leaves some out. Here the sample spans 250,000 to 300,000 clones, 86% being singletons. This clone was found once. The TCR was taken from a woman between 70 and 85 years old with COVID-19, enrolled during active disease. Sequences were obtained from peripheral blood. J is TRBJ2-3 and V is TRBV29-1; 7 bases map to TRBD2. CDR3 sequence: CSVAPTSVTDTQYF. The CDR3 nucleotides are TGCAGCGTTGCCCCTACTAGCGTCACAGATACGCAGTATTTT.